Presented here are 22 T cell receptor beta chains from one specimen sequenced in a study of regulatory T cells in long-lasting Graves disease. Time point: newly diagnosed GD, antithyroid drugs for less than 3 months. From PBMCs, RNA was extracted and then used to make the TCR library. For TCR beta, libraries came from iRepertoire HTBI primers and Arm-PCR of CDR3 regions. TCRdb itself ran the multiplex PCR reads through MiXCR, one entry per CDR3 protein. The table lists roughly 400,000 distinct CDR3 sequences, roughly 17% of them singletons. This sample also appeared in a second study, on T cells in Graves' hyperthyroidism and ophthalmopathy.

The sample in question was peripheral blood mononuclear cells (PBMCs), obtained at new diagnosis, from a patient treated with antithyroid drugs. All receptors come from a woman aged 18-29 years with Graves disease.

This chain connects TRBV20-1 to TRBJ2-3, with unresolved D. CDR3 size: 11 residues. Trimming left V 5 bases short and J 2 bases short, with 5 bases between. Germline-derived CDR1 and CDR2 are DFQATT and SNEGSKA (reference sequence). The CDR3 DNA is TGCAGTGCTCTCCTCACAGATACGCAGTATTTT. Its translation: CSALLTDTQYF.

The genes are TRBV20-1 and TRBJ1-5; 9 bases agree with TRBD1. Losses at the gene ends were 3 bases for V and 6 bases for J; bases not matched to a gene: 12. Per germline, CDR1 DFQATT and CDR2 SNEGSKA (reference sequence). CDR3 length: 16 amino acids. CDR3: CSARPPRTGEAQPQHF. In nucleotides, the CDR3 is TGCAGTGCTAGGCCCCCAAGGACAGGGGAGGCTCAGCCCCAGCATTTT.

This clonotype was counted a few times. The chain is built from TRBV6-2 or TRBV6-3 and TRBJ2-1; D possibly corresponds to TRBD2 (6 bases). The CDR3 length is 16 residues. V lost 5 bases to trimming and J lost 7 bases, with 21 bases between them. CDR1 MNHEY and CDR2 SVGEGT come from the germline V gene. As DNA, the CDR3 is TGTGCCAGCAGTGATCCCTACGGGGAGGTGTCAAATGAGCAGTTCTTC. Protein product: CASSDPYGEVSNEQFF.

Many counts were recorded for this clonotype. The chain uses TRBV4-1 and TRBJ2-3; weak D call: TRBD2 (5 bases). The CDR3 is 17 residues long. Germline V gives CDR1 MGHRA, CDR2 YSYEKL. Trimming removed 0 bases from V and 0 bases from J, with 13 bases in between. The CDR3 nucleotides read TGCGCCAGCAGCCAAGAGGCTAGCACGGCCAGCACAGATACGCAGTATTTT. Translation: CASSQEASTASTDTQYF.

The rearrangement uses TRBV14 and TRBJ1-2; TRBD1 is a possible D gene (5 bases). The germline gives CDR1 SGHDN, CDR2 FVKESK. V gave up 1 base and J gave up 4 bases, with 7 bases separating them. This CDR3 is built from 13 residues. CDR3 coding DNA: TGTGCCAGCAGCCAAGTGGGGGGCTATGGCTACACCTTC. Translation gives CASSQVGGYGYTF.

Concerning this clonotype: A much more abundant neighbour one base away suggests this may be a read error. V and J are TRBV30 and TRBJ1-1, with D perhaps TRBD1 (5 bases). The length of the CDR3 is 14 residues. CDR1 and CDR2 from the germline V gene are GTSNPN and SVGIG (reference sequence). The CDR3 bases are TGTGCCTGGAGTCCCACTTACAGGAACACTGTAGCTTTCTTT. Protein product: CAWSPTYRNTVAFF.

This clonotype was found many times. The V and J genes are TRBV28 and TRBJ2-1; D is undetermined. Trimming took off 4 bases at V and 6 bases at J, with 7 bases between the two ends. Germline V gene data show CDR1 as MDHEN and CDR2 as SYDVKM. This CDR3 contains 12 residues. CDR3 region: CASSYSANEQFF. In DNA form, the CDR3 reads TGTGCCAGCAGTTATTCGGCCAATGAGCAGTTCTTC.

This clonotype was counted at least ten times. The chain employs TRBV11-2 and TRBJ1-1, with unresolved D. V was trimmed by 0 bases and J by 0 bases, leaving 8 bases between them. The CDR3 runs 15 residues. CDR1 SGHAT and CDR2 FQNNGV come from the germline V gene. CDR3 residues: CASSLDAGLNTEAFF. DNA of the CDR3: TGTGCCAGCAGCTTAGATGCAGGATTGAACACTGAAGCTTTCTTT.

Notes on this clonotype: A much larger clone differs by one base, so this may be a read error. V is TRBV11-1 and J is TRBJ2-4; the D gene is possibly TRBD2 (6 bases). This CDR3 contains 12 residues. The V gene lost 5 bases and the J gene lost 15 bases, with 17 bases spanning the gap. CDR1 SGHAT and CDR2 FQDESV come from the germline V gene (reference sequence). The DNA of the CDR3 is TGTGCCAGCAGCCGGAACCGGGACTCACTGTACTTC. Its protein product is CASSRNRDSLYF.

This clonotype appeared many times. This chain's CDR3 is CAWSGLTYEQYF. The CDR3 DNA is TGTGCCTGGAGTGGTTTGACCTACGAGCAGTACTTC. The chain joins TRBV30 to TRBJ2-7; D is unresolved. The CDR3 covers 12 residues. Germline values: CDR1 GTSNPN, CDR2 SVGIG (reference sequence). Deletions cut 1 base from V and 2 bases from J, with 6 bases between.

The rearrangement joins TRBV18 to TRBJ2-1, with 11 bases identical to TRBD1. CDR1 and CDR2 (germline): KGHSH, LQKENI. J was trimmed by 10 bases and V by 0 bases; bases with no gene match: 2. This CDR3 region has 14 residues. CDR3 in amino acids: CASSPPGQGGEQFF. Here the CDR3 DNA reads TGTGCCAGCTCACCACCGGGACAGGGGGGAGAGCAGTTCTTC.

The table lists this clonotype with many counts. The rearrangement uses TRBV20-1 and TRBJ2-5; 9 bases line up with TRBD2. This CDR3 region has 13 residues. Germline CDR1 DFQATT, CDR2 SNEGSKA (reference sequence). With 3 bases clipped from V and 9 bases from J, the junction kept 8 bases outside the gene matches. The DNA for the CDR3 is TGCAGTGCTAGTTGGGGCGGGGGGGTGGCCCAGTACTTC. Encoded protein: CSASWGGGVAQYF.

There are a few counts of this clonotype. The chain links TRBV11-3 to TRBJ2-5; D possibly corresponds to TRBD2 (5 bases). V shed 0 bases and J shed 5 bases, with 10 bases lying between them. The germline V gene has CDR1 SGHNT and CDR2 YENEEA. The CDR3 sequence is 14 residues long. The CDR3 sequence: CASSLDPGEETQYF. The CDR3 DNA reads as TGTGCCAGCAGCTTAGATCCCGGGGAGGAGACCCAGTACTTC.

This clonotype was seen many times. The rearrangement uses TRBV6-1 and TRBJ2-3; 7 positions match TRBD2. Germline-derived CDR1 and CDR2 are MNHNS and SASEGT. CDR3 length: 15 residues. V dropped 7 bases and J dropped 0; count of bases not matched to a gene: 7. Written as DNA, the CDR3 is TGTGCCAGCACCGATAGCGGGTCCAGCACAGATACGCAGTATTTT. Residues: CASTDSGSSTDTQYF.

The chain combines TRBV20-1 with TRBJ2-3; 7 bases line up with TRBD2. Unmatched junction bases numbered 8, after V lost 5 bases and J lost 0 bases. The CDR3 length is 15 residues. CDR1 is DFQATT and CDR2 is SNEGSKA in the germline V gene (reference sequence). The CDR3 is CSAGEGLLSTDTQYF. The CDR3 coding sequence is TGCAGTGCTGGGGAGGGACTACTGAGCACAGATACGCAGTATTTT.

Many counts were recorded for this clonotype. V gene TRBV28 combines with J gene TRBJ2-7; a weak D match, TRBD1 (6 bases). Germline values: CDR1 MDHEN, CDR2 SYDVKM. V gave up 6 bases and J gave up 6 bases, with 15 bases separating them. This CDR3 has 13 amino acids. The CDR3, as DNA: TGTGCCAGCAGACCCGGTGAAGGGGGCGAGCAGTACTTC. This gives the protein CASRPGEGGEQYF. Variable domain in full (rest from reference TRBV28 and TRBJ2-7): DVKVTQSSRYLVKRTGEKVFLECVQDMDHENMFWYRQDPGLGLRLIYFSYDVKMKEKGDIPEGYSVSREKKERFSLILESASTNQTSMYLCASRPGEGGEQYFGPGTRLTVT.

The rearrangement links TRBV20-1 to TRBJ2-6; unclear D gene. The ends were cut back, 0 bases at V and 0 bases at J, with 9 bases in the middle. This CDR3 spans 16 amino acids. In germline, CDR1 is DFQATT, CDR2 SNEGSKA (reference sequence). The CDR3 here is CSARDRPDSGANVLTF. As DNA, the CDR3 is TGCAGTGCTAGAGATCGGCCGGACTCTGGGGCCAACGTCCTGACTTTC.

This clonotype showed up many times. The chain couples TRBV29-1 to TRBJ2-1; 7 nucleotides match TRBD1. Germline-derived CDR1 and CDR2 are SQVTM and ANQGSEA. This CDR3 has 14 amino acids. Germline trimming cut 4 bases from V and 7 bases from J; bases unmatched to any gene: 10. The CDR3, as DNA: TGCAGCGTTGTTACACAGGGGTCGGGAAATGAGCAGTTCTTC. Translating it yields CSVVTQGSGNEQFF.

This clonotype appeared a few times. This rearrangement joins TRBV4-3 to TRBJ2-2; 7 bases line up with TRBD2. CDR1 is LGHNA and CDR2 is YSLEER in the germline V gene. V lost 3 bases and J lost 4; bases outside the gene matches: 11. This CDR3 is 17 amino acids long. CDR3: CASSQGGAGSVTGELFF. The CDR3 DNA reads as TGCGCCAGCAGCCAGGGAGGGGCGGGGAGCGTCACCGGGGAGCTGTTTTTT.

Many counts were recorded for this clonotype. The chain joins TRBV6-1 to TRBJ2-2; TRBD2 agrees at 8 bases. Germline V CDR1 and CDR2: MNHNS, SASEGT. The CDR3 is made up of 15 amino acids. V shed 4 bases and J 4 bases; nucleotides not matched to a gene: 5. The CDR3 region has the DNA TGTGCCAGCAGTGCGGGAGGGCCCCGCACCGGGGAGCTGTTTTTT. Protein: CASSAGGPRTGELFF.

This clonotype was seen only a few times. The chain is built from TRBV7-2 and TRBJ2-2, with 7 bases fitting TRBD2. Germline CDR1 SGHTA, CDR2 FQGNSA. CDR3 length: 16 residues. The ends lost 4 bases at V and 4 bases at J; junction bases unmatched: 9. CDR3 amino acids: CASSWREGLGTGELFF. The CDR3 DNA follows: TGTGCCAGCAGCTGGAGGGAGGGGCTTGGCACCGGGGAGCTGTTTTTT.

This clonotype occurred a few times. The chain recombines TRBV18 with TRBJ2-2, with a possible D match to TRBD2 (6 bases). V dropped 0 bases and J dropped 4 bases, with 12 bases sitting between them. This CDR3 comprises 16 residues. Germline V gives CDR1 KGHSH, CDR2 LQKENI. The DNA of the CDR3 is TGTGCCAGCTCACCACCAACTAGCTGGACCACCGGGGAGCTGTTTTTT. It translates to CASSPPTSWTTGELFF.